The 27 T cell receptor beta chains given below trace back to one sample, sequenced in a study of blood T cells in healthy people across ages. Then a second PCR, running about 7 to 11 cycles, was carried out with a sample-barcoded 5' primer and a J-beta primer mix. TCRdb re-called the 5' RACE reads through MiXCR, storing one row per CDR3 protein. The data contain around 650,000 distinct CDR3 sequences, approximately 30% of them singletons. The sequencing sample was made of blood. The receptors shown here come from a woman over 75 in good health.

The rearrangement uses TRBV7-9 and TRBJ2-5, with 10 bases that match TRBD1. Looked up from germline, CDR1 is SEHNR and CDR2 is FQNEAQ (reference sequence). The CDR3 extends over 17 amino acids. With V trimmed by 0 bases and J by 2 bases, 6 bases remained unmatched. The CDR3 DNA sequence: TGTGCCAGCAGCTTAGCGCTAGGGACAGGGGCACAAGAGACCCAGTACTTC. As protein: CASSLALGTGAQETQYF.

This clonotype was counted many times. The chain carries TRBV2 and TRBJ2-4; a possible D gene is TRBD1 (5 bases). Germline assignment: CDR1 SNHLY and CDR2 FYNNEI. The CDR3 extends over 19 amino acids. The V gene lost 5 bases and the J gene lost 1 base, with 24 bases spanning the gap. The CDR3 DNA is TGTGCCAGCAGTCTTCCTATCGATACGACAGCTTCGGCCAAAAACATTCAGTACTTC. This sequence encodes CASSLPIDTTASAKNIQYF.

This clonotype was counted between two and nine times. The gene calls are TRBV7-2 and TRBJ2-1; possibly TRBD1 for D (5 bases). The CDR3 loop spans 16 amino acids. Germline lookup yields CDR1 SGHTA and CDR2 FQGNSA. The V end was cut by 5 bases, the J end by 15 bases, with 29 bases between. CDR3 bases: TGTGCCAGCAGCCCTGGCCCACAACAGGTGGTAAAGACTCGGTTCTTC. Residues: CASSPGPQQVVKTRFF. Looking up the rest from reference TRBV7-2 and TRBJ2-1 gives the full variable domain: GAGVSQSPSNKVTEKGKDVELRCDPISGHTALYWYRQSLGQGLEFLIYFQGNSAPDKSGLPSDRFSAERTGGSVSTLTIQRTQQEDSAVYLCASSPGPQQVVKTRFFGPGTRLTVL.

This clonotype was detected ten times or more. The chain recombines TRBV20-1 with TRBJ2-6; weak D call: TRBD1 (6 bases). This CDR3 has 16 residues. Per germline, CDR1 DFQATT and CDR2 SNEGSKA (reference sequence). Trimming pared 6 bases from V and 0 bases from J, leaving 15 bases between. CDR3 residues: CSARTVTLSGANVLTF. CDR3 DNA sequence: TGCAGTGCGAGGACAGTAACCCTCTCTGGGGCCAACGTCCTGACTTTC.

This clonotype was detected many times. The CDR3 DNA follows: TGTGCCATCAGTGACGTTTACAGCTACAATGAGCAGTTCTTC. Protein sequence: CAISDVYSYNEQFF. This chain links TRBV10-3 with TRBJ2-1; no clear D gene. The CDR3 length is 14 residues. Germline V gives CDR1 ENHRY, CDR2 SYGVKD. V was shortened by 3 bases and J by 3 bases, with 9 bases between the two germline ends.

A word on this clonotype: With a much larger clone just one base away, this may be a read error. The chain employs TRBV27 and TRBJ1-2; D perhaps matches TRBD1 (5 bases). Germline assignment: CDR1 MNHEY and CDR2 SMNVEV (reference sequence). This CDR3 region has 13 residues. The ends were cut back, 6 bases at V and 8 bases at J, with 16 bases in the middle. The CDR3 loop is CASRLGEGAGYTF. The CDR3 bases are TGTGCCAGCAGGCTAGGGGAGGGTGCGGGCTACACCTTC.

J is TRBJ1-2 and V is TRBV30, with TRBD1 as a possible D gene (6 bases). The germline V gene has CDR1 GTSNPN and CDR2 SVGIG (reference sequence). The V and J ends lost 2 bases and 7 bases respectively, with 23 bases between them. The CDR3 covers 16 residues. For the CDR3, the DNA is TGTGCCTGGAGTAGTAGAAGGGGGACGGGGGCTGGTGGCTACACCTTC. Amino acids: CAWSSRRGTGAGGYTF.

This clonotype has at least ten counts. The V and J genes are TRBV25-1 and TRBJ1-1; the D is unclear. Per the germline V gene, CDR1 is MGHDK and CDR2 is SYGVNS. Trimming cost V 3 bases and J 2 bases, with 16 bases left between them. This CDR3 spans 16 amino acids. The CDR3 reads CASSEAVFGGNTEAFF. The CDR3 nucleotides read TGTGCCAGCAGTGAGGCGGTCTTCGGCGGTAACACTGAAGCTTTCTTT.

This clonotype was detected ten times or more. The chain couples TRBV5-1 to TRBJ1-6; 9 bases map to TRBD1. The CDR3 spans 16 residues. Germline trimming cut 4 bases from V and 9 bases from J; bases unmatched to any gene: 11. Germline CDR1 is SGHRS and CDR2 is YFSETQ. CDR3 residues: CASSPLPGTGTSPLHF. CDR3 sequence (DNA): TGCGCCAGCAGCCCCCTTCCCGGGACAGGGACTTCACCCCTCCACTTT. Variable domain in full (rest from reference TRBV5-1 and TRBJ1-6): KAGVTQTPRYLIKTRGQQVTLSCSPISGHRSVSWYQQTPGQGLQFLFEYFSETQRNKGNFPGRFSGRQFSNSRSEMNVSTLELGDSALYLCASSPLPGTGTSPLHFGNGTRLTVT.

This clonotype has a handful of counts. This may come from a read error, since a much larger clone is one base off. The CDR3 DNA sequence: TGTGCCGGCCGGGACAGCTCCTACAATGAGCAGTTCTTC. Translated, it gives CAGRDSSYNEQFF. The chain carries TRBV18 and TRBJ2-1; 7 bases align to TRBD1. With 11 bases clipped from V and 0 bases from J, the junction kept 4 bases outside the gene matches. The CDR3 is made up of 13 amino acids. CDR1 KGHSH and CDR2 LQKENI come from the germline V gene.

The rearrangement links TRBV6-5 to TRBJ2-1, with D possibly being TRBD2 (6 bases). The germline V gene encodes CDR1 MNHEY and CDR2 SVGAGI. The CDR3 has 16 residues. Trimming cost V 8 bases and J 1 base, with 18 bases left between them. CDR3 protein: CASFGQGLSSYNEQFF. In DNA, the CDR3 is TGTGCCAGCTTTGGGCAGGGACTTTCATCCTACAATGAGCAGTTCTTC.

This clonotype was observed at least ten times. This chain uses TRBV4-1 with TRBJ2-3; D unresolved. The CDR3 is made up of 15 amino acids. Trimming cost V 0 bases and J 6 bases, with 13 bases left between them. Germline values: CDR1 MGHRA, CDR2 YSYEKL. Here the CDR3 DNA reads TGCGCCAGCAGCCAAGAGGCCCTTACCCGGGATACGCAGTATTTT. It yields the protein CASSQEALTRDTQYF.

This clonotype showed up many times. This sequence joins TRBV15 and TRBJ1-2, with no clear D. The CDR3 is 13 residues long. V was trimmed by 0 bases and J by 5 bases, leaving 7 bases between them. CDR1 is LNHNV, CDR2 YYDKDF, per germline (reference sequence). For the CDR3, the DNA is TGTGCCACCAGCAGAGATTCAGCTTATGGCTACACCTTC. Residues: CATSRDSAYGYTF.

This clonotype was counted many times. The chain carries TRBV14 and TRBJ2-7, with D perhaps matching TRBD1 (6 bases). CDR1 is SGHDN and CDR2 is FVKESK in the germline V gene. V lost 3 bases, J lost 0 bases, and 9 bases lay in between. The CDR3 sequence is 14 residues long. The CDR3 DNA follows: TGTGCCAGCAGCCACCGGACAGACTCCTACGAGCAGTACTTC. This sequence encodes CASSHRTDSYEQYF.

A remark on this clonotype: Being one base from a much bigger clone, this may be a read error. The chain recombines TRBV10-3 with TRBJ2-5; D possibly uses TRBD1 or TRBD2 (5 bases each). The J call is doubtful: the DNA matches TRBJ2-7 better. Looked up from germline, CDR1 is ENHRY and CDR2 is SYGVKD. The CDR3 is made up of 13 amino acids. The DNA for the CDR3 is TGTGCCATCAGTAACGAGGGACGCTACGAGCAGTACTTC. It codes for CAISNEGRYEQYF.

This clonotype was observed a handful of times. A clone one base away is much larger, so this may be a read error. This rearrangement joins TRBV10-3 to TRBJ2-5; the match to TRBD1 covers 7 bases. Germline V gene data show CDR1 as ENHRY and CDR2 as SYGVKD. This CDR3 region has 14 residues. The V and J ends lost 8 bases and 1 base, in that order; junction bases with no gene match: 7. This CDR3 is CAIGQGVFQETQYF. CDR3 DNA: TGTGCCATCGGCCAGGGGGTATTCCAAGAGACCCAGTACTTC.

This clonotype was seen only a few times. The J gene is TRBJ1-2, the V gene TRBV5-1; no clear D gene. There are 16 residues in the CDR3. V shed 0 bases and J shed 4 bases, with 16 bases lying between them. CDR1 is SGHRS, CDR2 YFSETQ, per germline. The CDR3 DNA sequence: TGCGCCAGCAGCTTGGCCCTCGACGCATCGCTCTATGGCTACACCTTC. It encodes CASSLALDASLYGYTF. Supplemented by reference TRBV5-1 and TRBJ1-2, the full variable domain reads KAGVTQTPRYLIKTRGQQVTLSCSPISGHRSVSWYQQTPGQGLQFLFEYFSETQRNKGNFPGRFSGRQFSNSRSEMNVSTLELGDSALYLCASSLALDASLYGYTFGSGTRLTVV.

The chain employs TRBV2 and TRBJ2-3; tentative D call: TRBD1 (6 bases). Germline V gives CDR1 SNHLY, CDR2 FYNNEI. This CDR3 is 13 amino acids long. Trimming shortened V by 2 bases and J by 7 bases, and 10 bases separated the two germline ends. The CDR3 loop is CASSESRGNTQYF. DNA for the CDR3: TGTGCCAGCAGTGAATCCAGGGGTAATACGCAGTATTTT.

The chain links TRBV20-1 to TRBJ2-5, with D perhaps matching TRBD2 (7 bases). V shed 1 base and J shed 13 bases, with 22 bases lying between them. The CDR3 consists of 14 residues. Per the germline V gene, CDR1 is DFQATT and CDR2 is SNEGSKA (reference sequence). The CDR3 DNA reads TGCAGTGCTAGAGGTTCCAGGGGAGGGGACGAGCGGTACTTC. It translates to CSARGSRGGDERYF.

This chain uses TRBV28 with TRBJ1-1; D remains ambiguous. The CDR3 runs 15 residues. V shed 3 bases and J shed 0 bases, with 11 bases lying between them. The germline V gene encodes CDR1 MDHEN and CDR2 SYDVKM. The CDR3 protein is CASSLLLGLNTEAFF. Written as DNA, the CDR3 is TGTGCCAGCAGTTTGCTCCTTGGACTGAACACTGAAGCTTTCTTT. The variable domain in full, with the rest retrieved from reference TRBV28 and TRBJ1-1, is DVKVTQSSRYLVKRTGEKVFLECVQDMDHENMFWYRQDPGLGLRLIYFSYDVKMKEKGDIPEGYSVSREKKERFSLILESASTNQTSMYLCASSLLLGLNTEAFFGQGTRLTVV.

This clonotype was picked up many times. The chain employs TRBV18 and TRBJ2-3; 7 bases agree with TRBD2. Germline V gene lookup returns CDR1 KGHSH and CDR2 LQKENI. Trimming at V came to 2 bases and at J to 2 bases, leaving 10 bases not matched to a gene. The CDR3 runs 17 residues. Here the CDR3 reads CASSPYRRGVNTDTQYF. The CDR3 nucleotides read TGTGCCAGCTCACCATATCGACGGGGGGTCAACACAGATACGCAGTATTTT.

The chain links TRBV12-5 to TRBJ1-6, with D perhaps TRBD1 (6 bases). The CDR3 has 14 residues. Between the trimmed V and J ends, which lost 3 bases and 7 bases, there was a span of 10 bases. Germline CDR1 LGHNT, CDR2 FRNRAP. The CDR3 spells CASGFWGQNSPLHF. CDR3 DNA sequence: TGTGCTAGTGGTTTCTGGGGGCAGAATTCACCCCTCCACTTT.

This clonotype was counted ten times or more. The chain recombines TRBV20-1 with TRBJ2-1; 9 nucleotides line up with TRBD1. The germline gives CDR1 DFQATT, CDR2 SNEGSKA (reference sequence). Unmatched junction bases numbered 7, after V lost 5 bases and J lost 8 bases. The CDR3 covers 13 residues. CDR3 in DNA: TGCAGTGCTTCCGGGACAGGGTTCCATGAGCAGTTCTTC. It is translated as CSASGTGFHEQFF.

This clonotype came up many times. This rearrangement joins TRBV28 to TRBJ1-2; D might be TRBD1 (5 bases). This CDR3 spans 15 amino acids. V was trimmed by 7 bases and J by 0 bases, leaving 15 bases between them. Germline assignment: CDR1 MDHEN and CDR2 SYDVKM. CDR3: CASKPATASNYGYTF. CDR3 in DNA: TGTGCCAGCAAACCAGCGACAGCTTCTAACTATGGCTACACCTTC.

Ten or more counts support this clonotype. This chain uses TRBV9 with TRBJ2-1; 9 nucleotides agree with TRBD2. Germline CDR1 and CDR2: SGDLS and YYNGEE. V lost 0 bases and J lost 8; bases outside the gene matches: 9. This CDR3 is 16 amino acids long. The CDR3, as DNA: TGTGCCAGCAGCGTAGAATTGGCGGGGGGGCGGGATGAGCAGTTCTTC. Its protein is CASSVELAGGRDEQFF.

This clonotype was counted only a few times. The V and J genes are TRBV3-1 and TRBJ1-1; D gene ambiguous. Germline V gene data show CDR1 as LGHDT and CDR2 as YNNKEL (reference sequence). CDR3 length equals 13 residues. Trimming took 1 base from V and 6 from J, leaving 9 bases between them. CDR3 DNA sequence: TGTGCCAGCAGCCAAGCGGGGTTCCCTGAAGCTTTCTTT. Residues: CASSQAGFPEAFF.

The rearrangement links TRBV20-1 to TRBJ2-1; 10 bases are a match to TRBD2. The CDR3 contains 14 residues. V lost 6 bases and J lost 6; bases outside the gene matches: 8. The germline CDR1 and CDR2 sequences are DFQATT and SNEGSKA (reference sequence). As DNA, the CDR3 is TGCAGTGCCCACGGACTAGCGGTAGGCAATGAGCAGTTCTTC. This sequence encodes CSAHGLAVGNEQFF.